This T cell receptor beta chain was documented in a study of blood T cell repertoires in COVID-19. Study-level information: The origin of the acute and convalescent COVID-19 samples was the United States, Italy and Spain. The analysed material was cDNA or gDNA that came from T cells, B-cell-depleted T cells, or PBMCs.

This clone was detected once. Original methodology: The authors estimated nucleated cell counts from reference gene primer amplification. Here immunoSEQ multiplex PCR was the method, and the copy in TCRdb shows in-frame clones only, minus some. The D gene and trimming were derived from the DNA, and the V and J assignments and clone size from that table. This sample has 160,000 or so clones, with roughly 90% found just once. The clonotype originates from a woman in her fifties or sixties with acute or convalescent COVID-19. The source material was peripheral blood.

The CDR3 DNA is TGTGCCAGCAAGGAGGGGCAATTCGATCAGCCCCAGCATTTT. Its protein product is CASKEGQFDQPQHF. V and J are TRBV6-5 and TRBJ1-5; weak D call: TRBD1 (5 bases). Germline V gives CDR1 MNHEY, CDR2 SVGAGI. CDR3 length: 14 residues. The V end lost 7 bases, the J end lost 5 bases, and 15 bases lay between the germline ends.